This T cell receptor beta chain was recovered during a study of neurological immune-mediated disorders. The CDR3 runs 11 residues. Between the trimmed V and J ends, which lost 5 bases and 1 base, there was a span of 2 bases. Per germline, CDR1 SGHTA and CDR2 FQGNSA. As healthy controls, volunteers from a blood bank in Maryland, USA, were used. This clonotype was observed many times. Its specificity is unknown. Broader study findings: While HTLV-1-associated myelopathy showed the greatest TCR clonal expansion, multiple sclerosis showed the least, falling below healthy controls. Private repertoires in all groups were suggested, as expanded clones shared no CDR3 amino acid sequences across subjects.

The making of cDNA relied on 5'RACE with 10-nucleotide random UMIs. Using its own MiXCR run on the 5' RACE reads, TCRdb lists one record per CDR3 protein. The sample contains some 30,000 distinct CDR3 sequences, around 20% of which appear only once. V gene TRBV7-2 combines with J gene TRBJ1-1; D is unresolved. The sequenced material came from PBMCs. The sequence was obtained from a woman in her sixties or seventies in good health. CDR3 nucleotides: TGTGCCAGCAGCCAGAACACTGAAGCTTTCTTT. It is translated as CASSQNTEAFF. Variable domain in full (rest from reference TRBV7-2 and TRBJ1-1): GAGVSQSPSNKVTEKGKDVELRCDPISGHTALYWYRQSLGQGLEFLIYFQGNSAPDKSGLPSDRFSAERTGGSVSTLTIQRTQQEDSAVYLCASSQNTEAFFGQGTRLTVV.